These 15 T cell receptor beta chains originate from one sample sequenced in a study of blood T cell repertoires in COVID-19. Only in-frame clones appear in the TCRdb table, and some are missing; sequencing was by immunoSEQ multiplex PCR. The table lists more than 95,000 clones, roughly 79% of them singletons. The sequencing input was peripheral blood. The source of these receptors is a human donor in a cohort sampled during active COVID-19.

The chain couples TRBV30 to TRBJ2-3, with a weak D call TRBD1 (7 bases). This CDR3 has 15 residues. Looked up from germline, CDR1 is GTSNPN and CDR2 is SVGIG (reference sequence). V lost 2 bases to trimming and J lost 2 bases, with 14 bases between them. The CDR3 spells CAWSTTGEATDTQYF. As DNA, the CDR3 is TGTGCCTGGAGTACCACAGGGGAGGCCACAGATACGCAGTATTTT.

The V and J genes are TRBV4-1 and TRBJ2-5; 8 nucleotides align to TRBD2. Trimming at V came to 0 bases and at J to 2 bases, leaving 8 bases not matched to a gene. The CDR3 extends over 17 amino acids. Germline loops: CDR1 MGHRA, CDR2 YSYEKL. CDR3 protein: CASSQDFPSGYQETQYF. The CDR3 DNA reads TGCGCCAGCAGCCAAGATTTTCCTAGCGGGTATCAAGAGACCCAGTACTTC.

This rearrangement joins TRBV14 to TRBJ2-7, with TRBD1 matching 10 bases. Per the germline V gene, CDR1 is SGHDN and CDR2 is FVKESK. The ends lost 4 bases at V and 3 bases at J; junction bases unmatched: 6. The CDR3 consists of 15 residues. The CDR3 coding sequence is TGTGCCAGCAGCCCGCAAGGACAGGGGGTCTACGAGCAGTACTTC. Translation gives CASSPQGQGVYEQYF.

V gene TRBV28 combines with J gene TRBJ1-1; D unclear. Germline V CDR1 and CDR2: MDHEN, SYDVKM. This CDR3 contains 12 residues. V was shortened by 4 bases and J by 8 bases, with 11 bases between the two germline ends. CDR3 in amino acids: CASSYEGDEAFF. The CDR3 DNA reads TGTGCCAGCAGTTACGAGGGAGACGAAGCTTTCTTT.

The rearrangement joins TRBV9 to TRBJ2-3, with 7 bases lining up with TRBD2. V shed 0 bases, J shed 2 bases, and the junction held 6 bases outside the gene matches. This CDR3 has 16 residues. Germline V gene lookup returns CDR1 SGDLS and CDR2 YYNGEE. In nucleotides, the CDR3 is TGTGCCAGCAGCGTAGGTGCTAGCGGTTTCACAGATACGCAGTATTTT. It translates to CASSVGASGFTDTQYF.

The chain carries TRBV7-9 and TRBJ2-1; D is unclear. The CDR3 has 14 residues. Germline V CDR1 and CDR2: SEHNR, FQNEAQ (reference sequence). V lost 1 base to trimming and J lost 10 bases, with 14 bases between them. CDR3 DNA sequence: TGTGCCAGCAGCTTAGTTGCAGAATTTACGGAGCAGTTCTTC. Translating it yields CASSLVAEFTEQFF. The whole variable domain, filled in from reference TRBV7-9 and TRBJ2-1, reads DTGVSQNPRHKITKRGQNVTFRCDPISEHNRLYWYRQTLGQGPEFLTYFQNEAQLEKSRLLSDRFSAERPKGSFSTLEIQRTEQGDSAMYLCASSLVAEFTEQFFGPGTRLTVL.

The chain employs TRBV7-2 and TRBJ2-2, with TRBD2 identical over 13 bases. The CDR3 length is 15 residues. J was trimmed by 7 bases and V by 5 bases; bases with no gene match: 4. Germline CDR1 SGHTA, CDR2 FQGNSA. The CDR3 DNA is TGTGCCAGCAGCATGACTAGCGGGAGGATCGGGGAGCTGTTTTTT. Translated: CASSMTSGRIGELFF.

This clone was detected once. The CDR3 sequence: CASIVFPVACSYEQYF. The CDR3 coding sequence is TGTGCCAGCATTGTATTTCCGGTAGCGTGTTCCTACGAGCAGTACTTC. The V call is TRBV27, the J call TRBJ2-7; possibly TRBD2 for D (5 bases). Germline CDR1 reads MNHEY; CDR2 reads SMNVEV (reference sequence). V was shortened by 7 bases and J by 1 base, with 20 bases between the two germline ends. The CDR3 spans 16 residues.

CDR3 residues: CASSQDETTEAFF. CDR3 in DNA: TGCGCCAGCAGCCAAGATGAAACTACCGAAGCTTTCTTT. The chain joins TRBV4-3 to TRBJ1-1; D is uncertain. CDR1 is LGHNA, CDR2 YSLEER, per germline. Trimming took 0 bases from V and 8 from J, leaving 10 bases between them. This CDR3 is built from 13 residues.

Concerning this clone itself: A junction end diverges from the germline sequence, so it may reflect a read error. The chain combines TRBV11-2 with TRBJ2-4; 9 nucleotides agree with TRBD1. The CDR3 loop spans 14 amino acids. Germline assignment: CDR1 SGHAT and CDR2 FQNNGV. Here the CDR3 reads CASSLVGQGQLRDF. The CDR3, as DNA: TGTGCCAGCAGCTTAGTAGGACAGGGGCAACTCAGGGACTTC. Combining the CDR3 with reference TRBV11-2 and TRBJ2-4 gives the whole variable domain EAGVAQSPRYKIIEKRQSVAFWCNPISGHATLYWYQQILGQGPKLLIQFQNNGVVDDSQLPKDRFSAERLKGVDSTLKIQPAKLEDSAVYLCASSLVGQGQLRDFGAGTRLSVL.

The V call is TRBV28, the J call TRBJ1-3, with D unclear. Trimming cost V 5 bases and J 0 bases, with 8 bases left between them. The CDR3 consists of 14 residues. From germline, CDR1 is MDHEN and CDR2 SYDVKM. The DNA of the CDR3 is TGTGCCAGCAGTACCCGCTACTCTGGAAACACCATATATTTT. Amino acids: CASSTRYSGNTIYF.

CDR3 DNA: TGTGCCAGCTCACTCAGGACTAGCTCATACAATGAGCAGTTCTTC. Translated, it gives CASSLRTSSYNEQFF. The V and J genes are TRBV18 and TRBJ2-1; 8 bases match TRBD2. Germline lookup yields CDR1 KGHSH and CDR2 LQKENI. V lost 4 bases to trimming and J lost 4 bases; unmatched junction nucleotides: 6. This CDR3 contains 15 residues.

V is TRBV19 and J is TRBJ1-5; TRBD1 might be the D (5 bases). CDR1 is LNHDA and CDR2 is SQIVND in the germline V gene (reference sequence). The CDR3 covers 14 residues. The V and J ends lost 6 bases and 7 bases respectively, with 16 bases between them. CDR3 amino acids: CASSLDSLGQPQHF. The DNA for the CDR3 is TGTGCCAGTAGCCTTGACAGCTTGGGGCAGCCCCAGCATTTT.

CDR3: CASSLGLQGYGYTF. The DNA of the CDR3 is TGTGCCAGCAGCTTAGGTCTACAGGGCTATGGCTACACCTTC. The chain couples TRBV7-2 to TRBJ1-2, with D perhaps TRBD1 (6 bases). The CDR3 contains 14 residues. Trimming removed 1 base from V and 4 bases from J, with 10 bases in between. From germline, CDR1 is SGHTA and CDR2 FQGNSA.

This clone has a handful of counts. The CDR3 bases are TGTGCCAGCAGCCAAGATCCAGGGACTTACTACGAGCAGTACTTC. This codes for CASSQDPGTYYEQYF. The chain has TRBV3-1 (or the pseudogene TRBV3-2) and TRBJ2-7; possible D gene TRBD2, 6 bases. The CDR3 length is 15 residues. Deletions cut 0 bases from V and 3 bases from J, with 12 bases between. The germline gives CDR1 LGHDT, CDR2 YNNKEL (reference sequence).